What follows are 27 T cell receptor beta chains derived from one specimen sequenced in a study of CD8+ T cells in alopecia areata. Described treatment: oral pan-JAK inhibitor, 5-10 mg twice daily. Reverse transcribed after extraction, RNA yielded cDNA as the sequencing template. This table comes from immunoSEQ multiplex PCR, and its TCRdb copy is limited to in-frame clones, with some not included. The repertoire has under 350,000 clones, 58% of them found once; the top ten carry under 2%. The source was CD4+ T cells sorted from blood, collected at week 24, from a patient treated with tofacitinib. The receptors come from a human donor with alopecia areata.

The chain is built from TRBV2 and TRBJ1-5, with 9 bases identical to TRBD1. The CDR3 runs 16 residues. Germline CDR1 is SNHLY and CDR2 is FYNNEI. The ends lost 4 bases at V and 1 base at J; junction bases unmatched: 5. CDR3 amino acids: CASSVQGAMSNQPQHF. As DNA, the CDR3 is TGTGCCAGCAGTGTACAGGGGGCGATGAGCAATCAGCCCCAGCATTTT.

The chain recombines TRBV6-5 with TRBJ1-2; 7 bases are a match to TRBD1. The length of the CDR3 is 13 residues. In germline, CDR1 is MNHEY, CDR2 SVGAGI. With V trimmed by 2 bases and J by 6 bases, 3 bases remained unmatched. CDR3 nucleotides: TGTGCCAGCAGTTACCGACAGGGCCATGGCTACACCTTC. This gives the protein CASSYRQGHGYTF.

This clone occurred a few times. This sequence joins TRBV7-9 and TRBJ1-5, with D possibly TRBD1 on 6 matching bases. The V gene's germline CDR1 is SEHNR and CDR2 FQNEAQ (reference sequence). The CDR3 sequence is 14 residues long. The V and J ends lost 5 bases and 5 bases respectively, with 13 bases between them. The CDR3: CASSPGQLDQPQHF. CDR3 DNA: TGTGCCAGCAGCCCCGGACAGCTCGATCAGCCCCAGCATTTT.

The chain has TRBV6-6 and TRBJ1-1; D gene ambiguous. This CDR3 has 11 residues. The V end was cut by 7 bases, the J end by 5 bases, with 8 bases between. The germline CDR1 and CDR2 sequences are MNHNY and SVGAGI (reference sequence). The CDR3 here is CASNKRTEAFF. DNA for the CDR3: TGTGCCAGCAATAAGAGGACTGAAGCTTTCTTT.

This clone occurred a few times. The chain is built from TRBV5-1 and TRBJ1-1, with D hard to call. The CDR3 has 14 residues. Germline V gene sequence: CDR1 SGHRS, CDR2 YFSETQ. V lost 4 bases to trimming and J lost 0 bases, with 10 bases between them. In DNA, the CDR3 is TGCGCCAGCAGCCCGACATACATGAACACTGAAGCTTTCTTT. Protein sequence: CASSPTYMNTEAFF.

This rearrangement joins TRBV7-2 to TRBJ1-4; unclear D gene. Trimming stripped 0 bases from V and 5 bases from J, with 10 bases between. Looked up from germline, CDR1 is SGHTA and CDR2 is FQGNSA. CDR3 size: 15 residues. The chain's CDR3 is CASSLAQDSNEKLFF. The CDR3 DNA sequence: TGTGCCAGCAGCTTAGCTCAGGACTCAAATGAAAAACTGTTTTTT.

This clone was observed once. The rearrangement joins TRBV27 to TRBJ2-4, with TRBD1 matching 10 bases. V shed 6 bases and J 4 bases; nucleotides not matched to a gene: 12. Per germline, CDR1 MNHEY and CDR2 SMNVEV (reference sequence). The CDR3 length is 17 residues. This CDR3 reads CASSLIPRDRGKNIQYF. The CDR3 DNA follows: TGTGCCAGCAGCCTCATCCCCCGGGACAGGGGAAAAAACATTCAGTACTTC.

The genes are TRBV7-2 and TRBJ1-1, with D possibly matching TRBD1 (5 bases). Germline values: CDR1 SGHTA, CDR2 FQGNSA. The CDR3 consists of 14 residues. V lost 4 bases, J lost 0 bases, and 9 bases lay in between. CDR3 residues: CASSSPGMNTEAFF. In DNA form, the CDR3 reads TGTGCCAGCAGCTCACCAGGGATGAACACTGAAGCTTTCTTT. Complete variable domain (other parts from reference TRBV7-2 and TRBJ1-1): GAGVSQSPSNKVTEKGKDVELRCDPISGHTALYWYRQSLGQGLEFLIYFQGNSAPDKSGLPSDRFSAERTGGSVSTLTIQRTQQEDSAVYLCASSSPGMNTEAFFGQGTRLTVV.

The chain carries TRBV29-1 and TRBJ1-6, with 7 bases aligning to TRBD1. The CDR3 length is 12 residues. The junction had 8 bases not matched to a gene; V was cut back by 6 bases and J by 12 bases. Germline V CDR1 and CDR2: SQVTM, ANQGSEA. The CDR3 protein is CSVRDSFLPLHF. DNA for the CDR3: TGCAGCGTCAGGGACAGCTTCTTACCCCTCCACTTT.

The chain combines TRBV30 with TRBJ1-2; the D gene is possibly TRBD1 (5 bases). Looked up from germline, CDR1 is GTSNPN and CDR2 is SVGIG (reference sequence). The ends were cut back, 0 bases at V and 4 bases at J, with 12 bases in the middle. CDR3 size: 14 residues. CDR3 coding DNA: TGTGCCTGGAGTGTAGACGGGGGGGTCTATGGCTACACCTTC. Amino acid sequence: CAWSVDGGVYGYTF.

V usage is TRBV30 and J usage is TRBJ2-4; D tentatively reads TRBD1 or TRBD2 (6 bases each). The germline V gene has CDR1 GTSNPN and CDR2 SVGIG (reference sequence). The CDR3 spans 11 residues. V lost 4 bases to trimming and J lost 15 bases, with 16 bases between them. The CDR3 DNA is TGTGCCTGGAAGGGGGGTCTTTGGTGGTACTTC. Its translation is CAWKGGLWWYF.

This chain uses TRBV7-2 with TRBJ2-5, with TRBD1 identical over 7 bases. The trim removed 4 bases at V and 1 base at J, leaving 3 bases unmatched. Germline V lookup: CDR1 SGHTA, CDR2 FQGNSA. This CDR3 region has 14 residues. The CDR3 is CASSSGTVQETQYF. The DNA for the CDR3 is TGTGCCAGCAGCTCAGGGACAGTCCAAGAGACCCAGTACTTC.

This clone was seen a few times. This rearrangement joins TRBV5-1 to TRBJ1-1, with D unresolved. In germline, CDR1 is SGHRS, CDR2 YFSETQ. CDR3 length equals 14 residues. V lost 1 base, J lost 1 base, and 8 bases lay in between. The CDR3 nucleotides read TGCGCCAGCAGCTTGTACCGGTCGAACACTGAAGCTTTCTTT. Its protein is CASSLYRSNTEAFF. Complete variable domain (other parts from reference TRBV5-1 and TRBJ1-1): KAGVTQTPRYLIKTRGQQVTLSCSPISGHRSVSWYQQTPGQGLQFLFEYFSETQRNKGNFPGRFSGRQFSNSRSEMNVSTLELGDSALYLCASSLYRSNTEAFFGQGTRLTVV.

This clone was seen a few times. The chain couples TRBV30 to TRBJ2-6; a weak D match, TRBD1 (6 bases). With 3 bases removed from V and 5 bases from J, the gap between germline ends came to 11 bases. Germline loops: CDR1 GTSNPN, CDR2 SVGIG (reference sequence). This CDR3 has 14 amino acids. The CDR3 spells CAWRQGPWANVLTF. The CDR3 DNA is TGTGCCTGGAGACAGGGACCCTGGGCCAACGTCCTGACTTTC.

The chain is built from TRBV7-9 and TRBJ1-2; D is possibly TRBD1 (6 bases). Germline assignment: CDR1 SEHNR and CDR2 FQNEAQ (reference sequence). The V end was cut by 4 bases, the J end by 0 bases, with 9 bases between. This CDR3 comprises 14 residues. CDR3 DNA sequence: TGTGCCAGCAGCTCTGACAGGTCTAACTATGGCTACACCTTC. Protein product: CASSSDRSNYGYTF.

This clone was seen only once. The rearrangement links TRBV5-1 to TRBJ2-1; 9 bases are shared with TRBD1. Germline CDR1 SGHRS, CDR2 YFSETQ. There are 16 residues in the CDR3. Trimming took 2 bases from V and 8 from J; bases not matched to a gene: 11. In nucleotides, the CDR3 is TGCGCCAGCAGCTTACCTACAGGGGGCGCGAGGTATGAGCAGTTCTTC. Residues: CASSLPTGGARYEQFF.

This clone has more than one count but fewer than ten. V usage is TRBV18 and J usage is TRBJ1-1, with D perhaps TRBD1 (5 bases). Germline V gene lookup returns CDR1 KGHSH and CDR2 LQKENI. The germline V and J ends were trimmed by 2 bases and 6 bases, with 10 bases remaining between them. This CDR3 comprises 13 residues. CDR3: CASSPVSGAEAFF. Written as DNA, the CDR3 is TGTGCCAGCTCACCAGTTTCGGGGGCTGAAGCTTTCTTT.

The genes are TRBV30 and TRBJ2-1; the match to TRBD1 covers 7 bases. The V gene end was trimmed by 3 bases and the J gene end by 8 bases; junction bases not matched to a gene: 10. The germline V gene encodes CDR1 GTSNPN and CDR2 SVGIG (reference sequence). The length of the CDR3 is 14 residues. This chain's CDR3 is CAWSMRTGVDEQFF. CDR3 in DNA: TGTGCCTGGAGCATGCGAACAGGGGTTGATGAGCAGTTCTTC. Full variable domain (rest looked up from reference TRBV30 and TRBJ2-1): SQTIHQWPATLVQPVGSPLSLECTVEGTSNPNLYWYRQAAGRGLQLLFYSVGIGQISSEVPQNLSASRPQDRQFILSSKKLLLSDSGFYLCAWSMRTGVDEQFFGPGTRLTVL.

The rearrangement uses TRBV11-2 and TRBJ2-7, with no clear D. The germline gives CDR1 SGHAT, CDR2 FQNNGV. V lost 5 bases and J 3 bases, leaving 20 bases between the germline ends. This CDR3 contains 16 residues. The CDR3 reads CASSLSRVPYLYEQYF. CDR3 sequence (DNA): TGTGCCAGCAGCCTGAGCCGGGTGCCGTATCTCTACGAGCAGTACTTC.

This clone appeared a few times. This chain joins TRBV4-2 and TRBJ1-1; D remains unclear. The CDR3 is 15 residues long. The V gene lost 1 base and the J gene lost 1 base, with 10 bases spanning the gap. Germline V lookup: CDR1 LGHNA, CDR2 YNFKEQ. The CDR3 DNA sequence: TGTGCCAGCAGCCAAGGGGGTGAGGCGAACACTGAAGCTTTCTTT. It is translated as CASSQGGEANTEAFF.

There are a few counts of this clone. The chain links TRBV7-9 to TRBJ1-5; D uncertain. The CDR3 spans 13 residues. Germline CDR1 reads SEHNR; CDR2 reads FQNEAQ (reference sequence). V was clipped by 5 bases and J by 3 bases, with 8 bases between them. The CDR3 protein is CASSGRPNQPQHF. In nucleotides, the CDR3 is TGTGCCAGCAGCGGCAGGCCCAATCAGCCCCAGCATTTT.

This clone was counted a few times. V usage is TRBV7-9 and J usage is TRBJ2-3; 9 positions agree with TRBD2. Germline V gives CDR1 SEHNR, CDR2 FQNEAQ (reference sequence). V gave up 4 bases and J gave up 6 bases; unmatched junction bases: 5. This CDR3 comprises 14 residues. The CDR3, as DNA: TGTGCCAGCAGCTCGCTAGCGGGGTCGGATACGCAGTATTTT. This gives the protein CASSSLAGSDTQYF.

The chain employs TRBV15 and TRBJ2-6; no definite D call. This CDR3 is 15 amino acids long. With 1 base removed from V and 1 base from J, the gap between germline ends came to 5 bases. CDR1 and CDR2 from the germline V gene are LNHNV and YYDKDF (reference sequence). The CDR3 here is CATSRVLSGANVLTF. CDR3 DNA sequence: TGTGCCACCAGCAGAGTCCTGTCTGGGGCCAACGTCCTGACTTTC.

This rearrangement joins TRBV15 to TRBJ1-6; no definite D call. The CDR3 is 14 residues long. V lost 0 bases, J lost 7 bases, and 7 bases lay in between. Germline assignment: CDR1 LNHNV and CDR2 YYDKDF (reference sequence). The CDR3 sequence: CATSREEENSPLHF. CDR3 nucleotide sequence: TGTGCCACCAGCAGAGAAGAAGAAAATTCACCCCTCCACTTT. Complete variable domain (other parts from reference TRBV15 and TRBJ1-6): DAMVIQNPRYQVTQFGKPVTLSCSQTLNHNVMYWYQQKSSQAPKLLFHYYDKDFNNEADTPDNFQSRRPNTSFCFLDIRSPGLGDTAMYLCATSREEENSPLHFGNGTRLTVT.

The chain links TRBV29-1 to TRBJ2-5; 8 nucleotides line up with TRBD1. Germline V gene data show CDR1 as SQVTM and CDR2 as ANQGSEA. CDR3 length: 13 amino acids. The V gene end was trimmed by 7 bases and the J gene end by 4 bases; junction bases not matched to a gene: 8. The CDR3 nucleotides are TGCAGCGGAAACAGGGGGGTCGGAGAGACCCAGTACTTC. Residues: CSGNRGVGETQYF.

Remarks on this clone: This could be a read error, since a much larger clone is one nucleotide away. Other DNA sequences in the same sample also yield this CDR3. CDR3 sequence: CASSLSTDTQYF. The DNA for the CDR3 is TGTGCCAGCAGCCTCAGCACAGATACGCAGTATTTT. V and J are TRBV28 and TRBJ2-3; D ambiguous. The V end lost 6 bases, the J end lost 0 bases, and 4 bases lay between the germline ends. The CDR3 is 12 residues long. Germline CDR1 is MDHEN and CDR2 is SYDVKM.

The chain carries TRBV29-1 and TRBJ1-6; D perhaps matches TRBD1 (5 bases). The germline V and J ends were trimmed by 6 bases and 12 bases, with 18 bases remaining between them. Germline CDR1 is SQVTM and CDR2 is ANQGSEA. The CDR3 loop spans 13 amino acids. The CDR3 nucleotides read TGCAGCGTGTCCGGGGCCCTGGGCCTACCCCTCCACTTT. Its protein product is CSVSGALGLPLHF.